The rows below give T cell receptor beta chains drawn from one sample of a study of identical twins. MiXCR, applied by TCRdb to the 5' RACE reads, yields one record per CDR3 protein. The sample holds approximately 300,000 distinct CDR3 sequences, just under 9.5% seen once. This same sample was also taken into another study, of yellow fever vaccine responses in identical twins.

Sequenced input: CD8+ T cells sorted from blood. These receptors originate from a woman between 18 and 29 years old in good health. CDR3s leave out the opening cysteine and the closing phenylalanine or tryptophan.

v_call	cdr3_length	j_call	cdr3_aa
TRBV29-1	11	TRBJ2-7	SVEEGTGYEQY
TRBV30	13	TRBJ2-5	AWSERLALVETQY
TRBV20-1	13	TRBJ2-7	SARDLAGGSYEQY
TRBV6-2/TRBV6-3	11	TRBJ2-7	ASSYLRTYEQY
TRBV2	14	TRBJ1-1	ASSGQPDGMNTEAF
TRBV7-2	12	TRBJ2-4	ASSPSIAKNIQY
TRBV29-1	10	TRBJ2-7	SVLTGPYEQY
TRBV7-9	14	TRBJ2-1	ASSLVPSLSYNEQF
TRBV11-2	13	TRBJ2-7	ASSPWGRGPYEQY
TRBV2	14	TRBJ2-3	ASRSTVGYGTDTQY
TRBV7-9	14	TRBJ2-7	ASSPGLAGTIYEQY
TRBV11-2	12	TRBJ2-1	ASSFSGRGNEQF
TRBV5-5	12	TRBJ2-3	ASSPQGASDTQY
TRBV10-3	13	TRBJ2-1	AIRPLAGANNEQF
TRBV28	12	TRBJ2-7	ASSRAGFPHEQY
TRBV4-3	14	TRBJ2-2	ASSHTSGSSHGELF
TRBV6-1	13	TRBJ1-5	ASSEGRDLPAPQH
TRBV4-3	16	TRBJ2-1	ASSQEPSTSGSYNEQF
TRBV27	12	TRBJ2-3	ASSFHGRGNTQY
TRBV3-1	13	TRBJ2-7	ASKPDRGADYEQY
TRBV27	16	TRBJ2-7	ASSPSRIAGAPTYEQY
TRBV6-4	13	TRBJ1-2	ASSDRQGSNYGYT
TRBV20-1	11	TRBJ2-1	SASVDPDNEQF
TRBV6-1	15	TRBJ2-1	ASSEWQGASENNEQF